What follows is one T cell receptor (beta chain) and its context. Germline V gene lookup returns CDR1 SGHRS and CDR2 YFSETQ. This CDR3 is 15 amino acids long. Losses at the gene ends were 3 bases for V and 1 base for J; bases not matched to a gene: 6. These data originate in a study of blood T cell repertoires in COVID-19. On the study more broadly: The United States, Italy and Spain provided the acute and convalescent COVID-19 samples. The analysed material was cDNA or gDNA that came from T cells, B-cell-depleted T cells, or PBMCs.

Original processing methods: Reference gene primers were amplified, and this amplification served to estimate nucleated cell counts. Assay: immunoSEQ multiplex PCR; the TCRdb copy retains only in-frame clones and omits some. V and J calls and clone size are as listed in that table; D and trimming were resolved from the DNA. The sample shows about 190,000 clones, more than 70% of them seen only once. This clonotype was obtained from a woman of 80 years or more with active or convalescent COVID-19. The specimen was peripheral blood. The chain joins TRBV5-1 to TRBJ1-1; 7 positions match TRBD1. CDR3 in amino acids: CASSSTGTENTEAFF. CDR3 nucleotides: TGCGCCAGCAGCTCGACCGGGACAGAGAACACTGAAGCTTTCTTT.